This T cell receptor (beta chain) originates from a study of glioma-infiltrating T cells after dendritic cell vaccination. Amplification used 60 V beta primers and 13 J beta primers. Clones were read by immunoSEQ multiplex PCR, and TCRdb kept only the in-frame ones, dropping some. The sample records approximately 85,000 clones, 85% being singletons. Time point indicated: after dendritic cell vaccination, including at tumor progression/relapse. Blood PBMC samples: pre-vaccination, two weeks post third vaccination, and at tumor progression. This CDR3 is built from 18 residues. The trim removed 3 bases at V and 2 bases at J, leaving 14 bases unmatched. CDR1 and CDR2 (germline): SGDLS, YYNGEE.

The chain has TRBV9 and TRBJ2-3; TRBD1 agrees at 8 bases. The clonotype originates from a human donor with glioblastoma. The sequenced sample was blood, obtained after dendritic cell vaccination. The CDR3 is CASSARTGPPSNTDTQYF. In DNA form, the CDR3 reads TGTGCCAGCAGCGCCCGGACAGGGCCCCCTTCTAACACAGATACGCAGTATTTT.